This T cell receptor beta chain was documented in a study of identical twins. Study results and caveats: In drawing conclusions, the study used cross-sectional statistical analysis and did not follow the same donors. Among out-of-frame alpha sequences shared by twins, low generation probability occurred in excess. Beta out-of-frame sequences showed weaker excess twin sharing.

Germline V CDR1 and CDR2: LGHNA, YNFKEQ. Trimming took 7 bases from V and 4 from J, leaving 10 bases between them. CDR3 length: 12 amino acids. Template switching (which added a universal primer site) was used, and cDNA carried unique molecular identifiers. TCRdb ran MiXCR on the 5' RACE reads and lists one entry per CDR3 protein. Of some 1,600,000 distinct CDR3 sequences listed, about 30% are singletons. Turning to this clonotype: Its matching antigen is unknown. A much more abundant neighbour one base away suggests this may be a read error.

The specimen sequenced was cord blood. The chain links TRBV4-2 to TRBJ1-2; D gene ambiguous. This clonotype was sampled from a newborn girl in good health. The CDR3, as DNA: TGTGCCAGCAACTATGACCTCTATGGCTACACCTTC. Encoded protein: CASNYDLYGYTF.